Included here is one T cell receptor (beta chain) sequence, with context. TCRdb's copy holds only in-frame clones and misses some; the assay was immunoSEQ multiplex PCR. The sample lists over 45,000 clones; almost 95% were seen once. The CDR3 contains 13 residues. V gave up 6 bases and J gave up 3 bases; unmatched junction bases: 4. Looked up from germline, CDR1 is SNHLY and CDR2 is FYNNEI. The data were obtained in a study of T cell changes during pregnancy in multiple sclerosis. This TCR was sampled from a female donor with multiple sclerosis, enrolled in a pregnancy study. V usage is TRBV2 and J usage is TRBJ1-1; 7 positions agree with TRBD1. Sequenced material: peripheral blood, taken in the third trimester of pregnancy. Written as DNA, the CDR3 is TGTGCCAGCAGAGGAACAGGGGACACTGAAGCTTTCTTT. Residues: CASRGTGDTEAFF.